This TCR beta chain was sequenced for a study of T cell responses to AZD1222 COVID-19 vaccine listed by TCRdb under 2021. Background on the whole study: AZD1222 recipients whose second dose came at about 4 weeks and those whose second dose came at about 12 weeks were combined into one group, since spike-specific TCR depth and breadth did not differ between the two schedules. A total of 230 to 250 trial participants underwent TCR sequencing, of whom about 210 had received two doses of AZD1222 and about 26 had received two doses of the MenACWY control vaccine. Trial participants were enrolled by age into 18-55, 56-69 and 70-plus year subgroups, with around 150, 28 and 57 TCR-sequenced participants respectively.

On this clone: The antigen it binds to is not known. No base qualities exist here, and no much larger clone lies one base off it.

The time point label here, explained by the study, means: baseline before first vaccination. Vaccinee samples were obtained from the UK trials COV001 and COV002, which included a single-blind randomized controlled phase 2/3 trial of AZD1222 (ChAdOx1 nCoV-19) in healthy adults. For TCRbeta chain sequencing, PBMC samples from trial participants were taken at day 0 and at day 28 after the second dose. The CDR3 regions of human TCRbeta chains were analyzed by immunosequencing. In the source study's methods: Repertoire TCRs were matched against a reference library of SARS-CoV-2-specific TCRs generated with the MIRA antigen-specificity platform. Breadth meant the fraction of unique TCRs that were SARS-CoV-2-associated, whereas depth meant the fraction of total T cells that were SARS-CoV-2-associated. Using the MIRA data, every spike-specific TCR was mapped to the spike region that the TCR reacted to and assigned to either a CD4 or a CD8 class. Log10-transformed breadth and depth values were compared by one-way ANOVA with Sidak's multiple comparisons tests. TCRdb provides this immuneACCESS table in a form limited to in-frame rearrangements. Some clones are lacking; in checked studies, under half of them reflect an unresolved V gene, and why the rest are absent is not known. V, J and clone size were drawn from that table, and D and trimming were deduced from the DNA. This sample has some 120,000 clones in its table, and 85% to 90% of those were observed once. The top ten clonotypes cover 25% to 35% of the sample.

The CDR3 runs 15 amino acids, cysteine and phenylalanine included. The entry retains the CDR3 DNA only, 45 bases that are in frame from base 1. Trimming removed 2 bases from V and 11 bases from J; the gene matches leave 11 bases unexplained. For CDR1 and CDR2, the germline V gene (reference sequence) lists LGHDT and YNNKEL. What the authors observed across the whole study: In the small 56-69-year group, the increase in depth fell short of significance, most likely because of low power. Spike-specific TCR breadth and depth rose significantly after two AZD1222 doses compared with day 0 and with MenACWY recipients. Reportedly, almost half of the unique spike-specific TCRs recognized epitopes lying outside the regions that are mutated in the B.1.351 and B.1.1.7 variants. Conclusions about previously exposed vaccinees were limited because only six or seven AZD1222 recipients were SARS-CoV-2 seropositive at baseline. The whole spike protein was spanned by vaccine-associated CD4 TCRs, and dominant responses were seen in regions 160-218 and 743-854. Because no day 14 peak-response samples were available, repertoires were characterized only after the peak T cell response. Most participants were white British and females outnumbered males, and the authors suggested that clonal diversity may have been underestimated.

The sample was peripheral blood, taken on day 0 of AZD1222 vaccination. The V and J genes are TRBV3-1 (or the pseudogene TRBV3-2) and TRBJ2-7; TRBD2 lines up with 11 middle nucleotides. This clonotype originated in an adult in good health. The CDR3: CASSQTSGRSYKKYF. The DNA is TGTGCCAGCAGCCAAACTAGCGGGAGAAGTTACAAGAAGTACTTC.